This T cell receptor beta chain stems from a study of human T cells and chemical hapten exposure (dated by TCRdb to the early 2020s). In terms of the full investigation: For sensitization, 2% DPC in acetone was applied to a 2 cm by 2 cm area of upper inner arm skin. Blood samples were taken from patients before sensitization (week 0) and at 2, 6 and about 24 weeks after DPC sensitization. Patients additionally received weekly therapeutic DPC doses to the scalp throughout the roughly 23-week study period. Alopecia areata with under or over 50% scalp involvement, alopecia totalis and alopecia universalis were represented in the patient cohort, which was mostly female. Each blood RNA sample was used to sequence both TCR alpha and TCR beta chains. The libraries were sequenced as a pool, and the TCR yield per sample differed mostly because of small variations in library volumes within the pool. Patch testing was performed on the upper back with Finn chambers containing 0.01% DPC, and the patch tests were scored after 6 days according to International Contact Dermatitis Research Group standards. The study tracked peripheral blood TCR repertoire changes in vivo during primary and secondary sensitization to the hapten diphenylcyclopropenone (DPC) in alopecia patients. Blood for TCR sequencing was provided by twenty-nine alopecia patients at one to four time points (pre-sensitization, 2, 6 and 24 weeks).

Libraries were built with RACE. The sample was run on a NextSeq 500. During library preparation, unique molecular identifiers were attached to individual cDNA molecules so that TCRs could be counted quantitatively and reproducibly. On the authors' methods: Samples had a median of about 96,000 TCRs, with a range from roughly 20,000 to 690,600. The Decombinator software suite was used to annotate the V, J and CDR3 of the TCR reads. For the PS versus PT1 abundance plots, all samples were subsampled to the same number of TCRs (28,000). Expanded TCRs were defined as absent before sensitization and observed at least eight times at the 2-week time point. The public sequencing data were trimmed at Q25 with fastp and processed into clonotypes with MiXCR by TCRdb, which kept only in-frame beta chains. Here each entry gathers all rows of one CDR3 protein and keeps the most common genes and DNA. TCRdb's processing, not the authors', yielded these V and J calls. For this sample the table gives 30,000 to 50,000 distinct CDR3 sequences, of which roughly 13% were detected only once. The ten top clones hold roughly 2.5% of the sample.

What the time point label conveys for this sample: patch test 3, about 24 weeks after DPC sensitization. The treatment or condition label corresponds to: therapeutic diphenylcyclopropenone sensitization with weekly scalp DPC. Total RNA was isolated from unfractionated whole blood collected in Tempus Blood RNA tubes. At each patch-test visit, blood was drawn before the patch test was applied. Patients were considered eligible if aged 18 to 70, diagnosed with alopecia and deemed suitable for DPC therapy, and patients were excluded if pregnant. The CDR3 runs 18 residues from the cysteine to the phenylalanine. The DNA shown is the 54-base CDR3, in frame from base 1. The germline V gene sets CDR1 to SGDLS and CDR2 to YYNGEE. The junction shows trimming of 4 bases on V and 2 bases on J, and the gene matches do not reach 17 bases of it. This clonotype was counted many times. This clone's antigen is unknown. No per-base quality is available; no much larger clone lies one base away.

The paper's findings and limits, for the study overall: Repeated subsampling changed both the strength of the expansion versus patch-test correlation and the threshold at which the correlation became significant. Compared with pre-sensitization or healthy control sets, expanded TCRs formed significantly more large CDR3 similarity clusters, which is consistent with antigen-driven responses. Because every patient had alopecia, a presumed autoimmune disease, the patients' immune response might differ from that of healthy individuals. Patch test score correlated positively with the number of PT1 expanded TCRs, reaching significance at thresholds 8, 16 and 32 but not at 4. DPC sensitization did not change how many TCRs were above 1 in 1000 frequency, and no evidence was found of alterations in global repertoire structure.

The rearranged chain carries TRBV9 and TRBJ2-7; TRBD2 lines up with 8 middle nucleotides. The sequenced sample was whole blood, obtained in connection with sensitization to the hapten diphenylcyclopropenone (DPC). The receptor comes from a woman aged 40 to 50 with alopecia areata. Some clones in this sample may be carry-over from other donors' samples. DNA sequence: TGTGCCAGCAGCACGAAGACTAGCGACCCACCGCGCCCCTACGAGCAGTACTTC. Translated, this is CASSTKTSDPPRPYEQYF. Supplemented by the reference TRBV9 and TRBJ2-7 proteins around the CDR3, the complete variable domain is DSGVTQTPKHLITATGQRVTLRCSPRSGDLSVYWYQQSLDQGLQFLIQYYNGEERAKGNILERFSAQQFPDLHSELNLSSLELGDSALYFCASSTKTSDPPRPYEQYFGPGTRLTVT.